This T cell receptor beta chain was obtained from a study of blood T cells in healthy people across ages. Study findings and constraints: It was found that TCR beta diversity correlated strongly with the percentage of naive T cells. Diversity figures derived from one million T cells were judged to underestimate the true value.

The authors ran a second PCR of about 6 to 11 cycles using a sample-barcoded 5' primer and a J-beta primer mix. Each cDNA molecule was tagged by a template-switch adaptor with 12 random nucleotides. TCRdb reanalysed the 5' RACE reads using MiXCR and keeps one entry per CDR3 protein. This sample has about 1.5 million distinct CDR3 sequences; 35% to 45% occur once, and the top ten carry over 3.5%. In this sample, this clonotype turned up a few times. Its matching antigen is unknown. Mismatch with germline at one junction end may stem from a read error. The CDR3 sequence is 13 residues long. Germline loops: CDR1 SQVTM, CDR2 ANQGSEA.

The sequenced material came from blood. The receptor was isolated from a woman aged 18-35 years in good health. The J gene is TRBJ2-5, the V gene TRBV29-1, with 8 bases lining up with TRBD2. The CDR3 nucleotides are TGCAGCATCGGGGGGGTAGCACAAGAGACTCAGTACTTC. Encoded protein: CSIGGVAQETQYF.